The sequence of this TCR beta chain was determined in a study of cytomegalovirus exposure and HLA in healthy donors. PCR amplification relied on 60 Vbeta primers (plus 13 Jbeta primers). Sequencing was performed with immunoSEQ multiplex PCR; in TCRdb, only in-frame clones are kept and a portion is missing. In the table there are over 150,000 clones, around 82% of which are singletons. This clone was seen a single time. CDR3 size: 15 residues. Germline V gene lookup returns CDR1 KGHSH and CDR2 LQKENI. The junction had 9 bases not matched to a gene; V was cut back by 5 bases and J by 7 bases. The sequenced sample was PBMCs. The clonotype was recovered from a woman in her 30s in good health and CMV-seronegative. The J gene is TRBJ2-1, the V gene TRBV18, with 9 bases fitting TRBD1. The CDR3 spells CASSNQGQGWNEQFF. The CDR3, as DNA: TGTGCCAGCTCAAACCAGGGACAGGGTTGGAATGAGCAGTTCTTC.